The source of this T cell receptor (beta chain) is a study of T-cell memory formation after mild COVID-19. This CDR3 has 12 residues. The ends were cut back, 2 bases at V and 6 bases at J, with 6 bases in the middle. The germline CDR1 and CDR2 sequences are LGHNA and YSLEER. TCRdb passed the 5' RACE reads through MiXCR, listing each CDR3 protein once. Of about 340,000 distinct CDR3 sequences detected, roughly 13% appear once; the ten largest clones hold around a fifth. This clonotype was observed at least ten times. This chain links TRBV4-3 with TRBJ2-3, with a tentative D call TRBD1 (5 bases). The sequence was obtained from a man aged 18 to 30 who had mild COVID-19 (a few samples of this study predate the infection). Cell type and time point are not known. Sequenced material: PBMCs or a T cell subset sorted from them (not recorded which). CDR3 sequence: CASSQKGDTQYF. CDR3 sequence (DNA): TGCGCCAGCAGCCAAAAGGGGGATACGCAGTATTTT.